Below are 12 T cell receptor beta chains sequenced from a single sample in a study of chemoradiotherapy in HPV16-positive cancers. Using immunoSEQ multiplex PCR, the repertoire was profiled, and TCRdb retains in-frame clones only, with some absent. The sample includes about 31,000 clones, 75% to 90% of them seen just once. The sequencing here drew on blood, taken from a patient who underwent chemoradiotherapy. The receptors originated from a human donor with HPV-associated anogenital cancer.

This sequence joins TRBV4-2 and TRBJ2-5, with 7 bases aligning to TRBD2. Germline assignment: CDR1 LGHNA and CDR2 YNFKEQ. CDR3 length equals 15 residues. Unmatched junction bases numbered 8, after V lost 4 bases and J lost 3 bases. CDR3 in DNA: TGTGCCAGCAGCCGAGACCTGGCGGGGGAAGAGACCCAGTACTTC. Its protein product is CASSRDLAGEETQYF.

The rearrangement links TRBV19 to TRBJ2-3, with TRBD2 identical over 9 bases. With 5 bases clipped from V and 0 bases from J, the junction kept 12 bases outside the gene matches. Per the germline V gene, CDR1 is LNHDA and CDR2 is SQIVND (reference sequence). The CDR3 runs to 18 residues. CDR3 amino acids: CASSPLVAGGRSTDTQYF. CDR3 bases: TGTGCCAGTAGTCCGTTGGTCGCGGGGGGGCGTAGCACAGATACGCAGTATTTT. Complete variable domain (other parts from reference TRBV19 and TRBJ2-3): DGGITQSPKYLFRKEGQNVTLSCEQNLNHDAMYWYRQDPGQGLRLIYYSQIVNDFQKGDIAEGYSVSREKKESFPLTVTSAQKNPTAFYLCASSPLVAGGRSTDTQYFGPGTRLTVL.

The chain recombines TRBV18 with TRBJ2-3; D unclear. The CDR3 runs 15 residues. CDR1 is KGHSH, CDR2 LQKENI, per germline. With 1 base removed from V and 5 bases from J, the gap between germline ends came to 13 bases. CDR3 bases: TGTGCCAGCTCACCACAAGGATATCCTCTAGATACGCAGTATTTT. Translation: CASSPQGYPLDTQYF. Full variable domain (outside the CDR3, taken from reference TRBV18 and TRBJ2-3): NAGVMQNPRHLVRRRGQEARLRCSPMKGHSHVYWYRQLPEEGLKFMVYLQKENIIDESGMPKERFSAEFPKEGPSILRIQQVVRGDSAAYFCASSPQGYPLDTQYFGPGTRLTVL.

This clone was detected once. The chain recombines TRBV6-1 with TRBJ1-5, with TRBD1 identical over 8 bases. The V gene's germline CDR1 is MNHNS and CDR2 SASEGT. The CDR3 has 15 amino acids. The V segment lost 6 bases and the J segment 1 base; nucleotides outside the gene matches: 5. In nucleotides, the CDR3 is TGTGCCAGCAGAATTGGGACAGGCAGCAATCAGCCCCAGCATTTT. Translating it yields CASRIGTGSNQPQHF.

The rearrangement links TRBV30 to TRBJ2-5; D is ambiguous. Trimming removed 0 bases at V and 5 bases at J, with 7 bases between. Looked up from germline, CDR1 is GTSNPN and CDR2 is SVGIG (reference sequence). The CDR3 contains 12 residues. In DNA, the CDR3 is TGTGCCTGGAGTGTAAACGGGGAGACCCAGTACTTC. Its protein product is CAWSVNGETQYF.

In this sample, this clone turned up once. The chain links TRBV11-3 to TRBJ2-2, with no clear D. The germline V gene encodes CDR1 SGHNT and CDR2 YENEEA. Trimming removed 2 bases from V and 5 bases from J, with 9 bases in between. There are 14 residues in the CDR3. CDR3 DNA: TGTGCCAGCAGCTTAAGTTCGCAGACCGGGGAGCTGTTTTTT. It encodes CASSLSSQTGELFF.

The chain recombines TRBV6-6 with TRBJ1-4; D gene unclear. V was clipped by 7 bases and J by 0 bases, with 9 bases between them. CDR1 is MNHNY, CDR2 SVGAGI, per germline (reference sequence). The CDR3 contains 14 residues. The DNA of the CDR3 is TGTGCCAGCAAGGTCCTCGCAACTAATGAAAAACTGTTTTTT. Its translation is CASKVLATNEKLFF.

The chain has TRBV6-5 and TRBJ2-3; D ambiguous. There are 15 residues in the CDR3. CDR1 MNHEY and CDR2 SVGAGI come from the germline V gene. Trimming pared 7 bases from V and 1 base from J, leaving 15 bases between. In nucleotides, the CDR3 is TGTGCCAGCAAACTCGGCGACACAGGCACAGATACGCAGTATTTT. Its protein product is CASKLGDTGTDTQYF.

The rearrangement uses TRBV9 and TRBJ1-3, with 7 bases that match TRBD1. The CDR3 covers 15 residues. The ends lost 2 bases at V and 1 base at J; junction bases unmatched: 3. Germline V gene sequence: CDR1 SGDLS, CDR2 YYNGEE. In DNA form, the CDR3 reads TGTGCCAGCAGCGTCGCACAGGGGTCTGGAAACACCATATATTTT. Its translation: CASSVAQGSGNTIYF.

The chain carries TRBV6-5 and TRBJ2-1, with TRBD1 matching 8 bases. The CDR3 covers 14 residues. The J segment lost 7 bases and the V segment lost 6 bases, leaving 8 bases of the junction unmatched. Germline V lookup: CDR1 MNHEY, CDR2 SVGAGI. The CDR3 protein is CASRSRGRGNEQFF. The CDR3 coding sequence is TGTGCCAGCAGAAGCAGGGGGCGCGGGAATGAGCAGTTCTTC.

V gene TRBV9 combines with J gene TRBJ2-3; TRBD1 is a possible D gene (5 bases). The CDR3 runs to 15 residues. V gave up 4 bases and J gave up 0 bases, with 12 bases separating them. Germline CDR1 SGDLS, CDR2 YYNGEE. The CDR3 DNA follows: TGTGCCAGCAGCCTCCAGGGATACAGCACAGATACGCAGTATTTT. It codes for CASSLQGYSTDTQYF.

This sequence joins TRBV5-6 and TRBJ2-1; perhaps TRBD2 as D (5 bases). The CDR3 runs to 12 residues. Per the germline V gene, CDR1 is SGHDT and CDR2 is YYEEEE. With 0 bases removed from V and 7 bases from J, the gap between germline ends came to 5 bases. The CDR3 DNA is TGTGCCAGCAGCTTGGCGGGGAATGAGCAGTTCTTC. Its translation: CASSLAGNEQFF.